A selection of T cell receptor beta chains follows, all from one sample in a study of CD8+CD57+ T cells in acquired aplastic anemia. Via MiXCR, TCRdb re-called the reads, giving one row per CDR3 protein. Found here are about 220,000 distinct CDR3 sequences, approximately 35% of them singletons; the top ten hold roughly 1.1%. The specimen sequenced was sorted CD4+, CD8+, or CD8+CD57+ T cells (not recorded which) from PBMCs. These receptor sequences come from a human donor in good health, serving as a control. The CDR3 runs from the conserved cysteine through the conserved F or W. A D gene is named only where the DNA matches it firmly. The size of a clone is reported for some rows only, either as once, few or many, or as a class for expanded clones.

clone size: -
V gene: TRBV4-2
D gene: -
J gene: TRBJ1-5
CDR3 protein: CASSRAYWDVDQPQHF
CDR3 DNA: TGTGCCAGCAGCCGAGCGTATTGGGACGTGGATCAGCCCCAGCATTTT

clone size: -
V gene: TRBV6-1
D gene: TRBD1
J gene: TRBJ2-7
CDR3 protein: CASSGPRTGAFEQYF
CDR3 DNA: TGTGCCAGCAGTGGACCAAGGACAGGGGCCTTCGAGCAGTACTTC

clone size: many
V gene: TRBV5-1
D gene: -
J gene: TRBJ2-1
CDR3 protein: CASSLSRNEQFF
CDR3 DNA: TGCGCCAGCAGCTTGTCACGGAATGAGCAGTTCTTC

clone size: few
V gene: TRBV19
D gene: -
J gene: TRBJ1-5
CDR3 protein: CASSIGREQPQHF
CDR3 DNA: TGTGCCAGTAGTATAGGACGTGAACAGCCCCAGCATTTT

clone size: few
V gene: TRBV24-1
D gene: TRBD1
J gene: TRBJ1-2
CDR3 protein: CATSDNTGVYGYTF
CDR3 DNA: TGTGCCACCAGTGATAATACAGGGGTCTATGGCTACACCTTC

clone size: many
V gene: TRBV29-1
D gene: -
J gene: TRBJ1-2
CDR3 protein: CSVERGSIDGYTF
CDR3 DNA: TGCAGCGTTGAACGGGGATCAATTGATGGCTACACCTTC

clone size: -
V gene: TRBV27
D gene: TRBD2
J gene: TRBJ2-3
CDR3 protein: CASSLGLAIVDTQYF
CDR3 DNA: TGTGCCAGCAGTTTGGGACTAGCAATAGTAGATACGCAGTATTTT

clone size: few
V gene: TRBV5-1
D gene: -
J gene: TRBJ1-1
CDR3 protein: CASSLAGGTTFEAFF
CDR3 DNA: TGCGCCAGCAGCTTGGCCGGCGGGACCACCTTTGAAGCTTTCTTT

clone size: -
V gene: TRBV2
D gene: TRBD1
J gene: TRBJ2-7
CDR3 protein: CASRLQGVEQYF
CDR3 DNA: TGTGCCAGCAGGCTACAGGGGGTCGAGCAGTACTTC

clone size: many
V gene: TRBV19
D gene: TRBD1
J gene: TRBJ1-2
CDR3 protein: CASRETGYNYGYTF
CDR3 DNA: TGTGCCAGTAGGGAGACAGGGTACAACTATGGCTACACCTTC

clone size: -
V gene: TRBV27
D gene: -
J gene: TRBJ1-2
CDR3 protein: CASSLSRDRSYTF
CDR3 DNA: TGTGCCAGCAGTTTATCTCGGGATAGGAGCTACACCTTC

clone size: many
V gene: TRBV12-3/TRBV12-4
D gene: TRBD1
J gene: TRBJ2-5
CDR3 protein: CASSPRQGQETQYF
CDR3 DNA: TGTGCCAGCAGTCCTCGACAGGGGCAAGAGACCCAGTACTTC

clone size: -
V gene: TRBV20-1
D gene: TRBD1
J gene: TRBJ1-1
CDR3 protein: CSIRGRVDVEAFF
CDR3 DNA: TGCAGCATTAGGGGGCGGGTGGACGTCGAAGCTTTCTTT

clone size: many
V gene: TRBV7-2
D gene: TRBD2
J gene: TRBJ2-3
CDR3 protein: CASSLGTTTDTQYF
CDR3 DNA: TGTGCCAGCAGCCTCGGGACTACAACAGATACGCAGTATTTT

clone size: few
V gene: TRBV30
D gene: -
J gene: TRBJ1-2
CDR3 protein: CAWSVPQGIDYGYTF
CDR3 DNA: TGTGCCTGGAGTGTACCCCAGGGAATCGACTATGGCTACACCTTC

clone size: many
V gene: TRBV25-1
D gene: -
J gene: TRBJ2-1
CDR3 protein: CASSPPAGENNEQFF
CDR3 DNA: TGTGCCAGCAGTCCCCCGGCAGGGGAGAACAATGAGCAGTTCTTC

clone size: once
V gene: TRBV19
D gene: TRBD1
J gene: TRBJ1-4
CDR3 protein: CASSKTGGEKLFF
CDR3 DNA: TGTGCCAGTAGTAAGACAGGGGGTGAAAAACTGTTTTTT

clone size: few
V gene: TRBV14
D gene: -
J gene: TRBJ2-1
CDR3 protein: CASSLIAGRAYSYNEQFF
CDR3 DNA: TGTGCCAGCAGCCTCATTGCCGGCAGGGCCTACTCCTACAATGAGCAGTTCTTC

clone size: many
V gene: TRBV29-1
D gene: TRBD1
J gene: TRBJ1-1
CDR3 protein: CSVYRGRRATEAFF
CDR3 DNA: TGCAGCGTGTACAGGGGCCGAAGGGCCACTGAAGCTTTCTTT

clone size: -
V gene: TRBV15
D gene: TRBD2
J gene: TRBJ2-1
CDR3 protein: CATSRASSGGEQFF
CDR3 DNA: TGTGCCACCAGCAGAGCATCTAGCGGGGGTGAGCAGTTCTTC

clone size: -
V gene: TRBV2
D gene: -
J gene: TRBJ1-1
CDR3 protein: CASKVTPVAEAFF
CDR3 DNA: TGTGCCAGCAAGGTGACACCTGTCGCTGAAGCTTTCTTT

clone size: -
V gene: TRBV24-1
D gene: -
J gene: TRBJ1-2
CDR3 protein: CATSDLFYGYTF
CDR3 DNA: TGTGCCACCAGTGATTTGTTCTATGGCTACACCTTC

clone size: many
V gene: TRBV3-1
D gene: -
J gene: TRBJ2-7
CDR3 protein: CASSQDMSDEQYF
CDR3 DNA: TGTGCCAGCAGCCAAGATATGTCCGACGAGCAGTACTTC

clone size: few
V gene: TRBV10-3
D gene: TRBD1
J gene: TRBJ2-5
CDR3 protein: CAISDKGQSRETQYF
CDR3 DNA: TGTGCCATCAGTGATAAGGGACAGTCCAGAGAGACCCAGTACTTC

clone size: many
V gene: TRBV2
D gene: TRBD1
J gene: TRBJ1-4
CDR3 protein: CASRERQGNEKLFF
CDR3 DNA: TGTGCCAGCAGAGAGAGACAGGGTAATGAAAAACTGTTTTTT

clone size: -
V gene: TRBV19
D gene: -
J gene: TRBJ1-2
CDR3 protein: CASSTTYRFSGYTF
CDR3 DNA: TGTGCCAGTAGCACAACCTACAGGTTTTCGGGCTACACCTTC

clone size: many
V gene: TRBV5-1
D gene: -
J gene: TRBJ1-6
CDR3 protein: CASSLEWPYSSYNSPLHF
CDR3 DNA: TGCGCCAGCAGCTTGGAGTGGCCCTATAGTTCCTATAATTCACCCCTCCACTTT

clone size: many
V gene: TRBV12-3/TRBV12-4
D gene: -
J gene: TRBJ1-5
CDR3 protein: CASSFSGIRDQPQHF
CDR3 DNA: TGTGCCAGCAGTTTTTCGGGAATCAGAGATCAGCCCCAGCATTTT

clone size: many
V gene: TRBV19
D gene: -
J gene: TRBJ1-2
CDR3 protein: CASRDLNRARGYTF
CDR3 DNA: TGTGCCAGTAGAGATCTGAACAGGGCGCGGGGCTACACCTTC

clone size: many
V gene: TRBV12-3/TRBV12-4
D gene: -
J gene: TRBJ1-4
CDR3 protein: CASSQGGKLFF
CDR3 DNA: TGTGCCAGCAGCCAAGGCGGAAAACTGTTTTTT

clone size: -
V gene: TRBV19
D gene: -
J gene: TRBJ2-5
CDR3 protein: CASSSGLGETQYF
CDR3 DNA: TGTGCCAGTAGTTCCGGATTGGGGGAGACCCAGTACTTC

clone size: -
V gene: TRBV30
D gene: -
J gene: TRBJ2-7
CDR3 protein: CAWSSLRGYSSYEQYF
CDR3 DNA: TGTGCCTGGAGTTCTTTAAGGGGGTATTCCTCCTACGAGCAGTACTTC

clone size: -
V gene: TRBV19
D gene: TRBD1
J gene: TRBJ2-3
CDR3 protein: CASSIQDRGTDPQYF
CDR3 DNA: TGTGCCAGTAGTATACAGGACAGGGGCACAGATCCGCAGTATTTT

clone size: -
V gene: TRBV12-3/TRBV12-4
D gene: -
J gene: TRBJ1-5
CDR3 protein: CASSLAGRQPQHF
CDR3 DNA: TGTGCCAGCAGTTTAGCAGGGAGACAGCCCCAGCATTTT

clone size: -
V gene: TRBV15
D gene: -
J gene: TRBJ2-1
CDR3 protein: CATSAGYNEQFF
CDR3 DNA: TGTGCCACCAGCGCGGGCTACAATGAGCAGTTCTTC

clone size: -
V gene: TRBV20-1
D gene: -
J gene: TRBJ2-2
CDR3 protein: CSARSSQGYTGELFF
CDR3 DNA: TGCAGTGCTAGGAGTTCACAGGGTTACACCGGGGAGCTGTTTTTT

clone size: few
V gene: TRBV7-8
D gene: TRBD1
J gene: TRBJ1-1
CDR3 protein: CAGSARGEGGLRTEAFF
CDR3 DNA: TGTGCCGGCAGCGCCAGGGGGGAAGGAGGACTCCGCACTGAAGCTTTCTTT

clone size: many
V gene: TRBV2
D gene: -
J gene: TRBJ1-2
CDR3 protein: CASSAGQTNYGYTF
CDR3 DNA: TGTGCCAGCAGTGCCGGACAGACCAACTATGGCTACACCTTC

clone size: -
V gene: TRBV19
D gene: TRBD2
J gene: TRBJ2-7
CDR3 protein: CASSKGLAGEITYEQYF
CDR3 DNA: TGTGCCAGTAGTAAGGGACTAGCGGGAGAGATCACCTACGAGCAGTACTTC

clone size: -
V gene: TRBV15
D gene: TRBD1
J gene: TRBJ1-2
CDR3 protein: CATSVWDRVHTF
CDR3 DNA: TGTGCCACCAGCGTTTGGGACAGGGTCCACACCTTC

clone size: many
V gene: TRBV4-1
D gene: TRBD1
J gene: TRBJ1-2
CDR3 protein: CASSQKRDSGLGYTF
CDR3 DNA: TGCGCCAGCAGCCAAAAGCGGGACAGCGGGTTAGGCTACACCTTC

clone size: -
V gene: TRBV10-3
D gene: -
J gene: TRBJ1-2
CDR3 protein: CAIRESGNYGYTF
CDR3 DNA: TGTGCCATCAGGGAAAGTGGGAACTATGGCTACACCTTC

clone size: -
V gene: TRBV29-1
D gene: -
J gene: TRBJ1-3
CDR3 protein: CSAVHGNTIYF
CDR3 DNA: TGCAGCGCCGTACACGGAAACACCATATATTTT

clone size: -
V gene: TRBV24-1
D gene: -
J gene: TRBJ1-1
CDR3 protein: CATSGGRDEAFF
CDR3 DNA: TGCGCCACCAGTGGAGGACGGGACGAAGCTTTCTTT

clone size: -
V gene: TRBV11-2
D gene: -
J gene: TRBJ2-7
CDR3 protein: CASSTQTSSSYEQYF
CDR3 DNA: TGTGCCAGCAGCACCCAGACTAGTAGCTCCTACGAGCAGTACTTC

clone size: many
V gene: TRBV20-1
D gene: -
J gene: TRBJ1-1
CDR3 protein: CSTTVRGTEAFF
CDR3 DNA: TGCAGTACCACCGTACGGGGAACTGAAGCTTTCTTT

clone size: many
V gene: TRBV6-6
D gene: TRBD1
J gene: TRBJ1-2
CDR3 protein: CASSYSRTGGSYGYTF
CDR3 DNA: TGTGCCAGCAGTTACTCGAGGACAGGCGGATCATATGGCTACACCTTC

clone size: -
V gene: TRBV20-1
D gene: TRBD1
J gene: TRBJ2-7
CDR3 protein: CSARDTGTGAYEQYF
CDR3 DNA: TGCAGTGCTAGAGATACCGGGACAGGGGCGTACGAGCAGTACTTC

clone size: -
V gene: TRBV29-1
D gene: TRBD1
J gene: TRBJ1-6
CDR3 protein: CSVEGTGDSPLHF
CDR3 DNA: TGCAGCGTTGAAGGGACAGGGGATTCACCCCTCCACTTT

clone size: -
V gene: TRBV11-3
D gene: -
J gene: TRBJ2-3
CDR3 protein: CASSQANTQYF
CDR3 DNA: TGTGCCAGCAGCCAGGCGAATACGCAGTATTTT

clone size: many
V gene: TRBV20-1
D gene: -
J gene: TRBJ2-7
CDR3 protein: CSARDRLGGEQYF
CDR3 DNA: TGCAGTGCTAGAGATCGTTTGGGAGGCGAGCAGTACTTC

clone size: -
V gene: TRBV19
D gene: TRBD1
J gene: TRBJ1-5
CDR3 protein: CASSMGRGPNQPQHF
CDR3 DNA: TGTGCCAGTAGTATGGGGAGGGGGCCCAACCAGCCCCAGCATTTT

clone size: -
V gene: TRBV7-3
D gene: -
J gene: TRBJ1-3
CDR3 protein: CASSLDRNWGNTIYF
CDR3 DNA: TGTGCCAGCAGCCTAGACAGGAATTGGGGAAACACCATATATTTT

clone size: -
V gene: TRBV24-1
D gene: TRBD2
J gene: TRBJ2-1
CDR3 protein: CATSDSLAGSYNEQFF
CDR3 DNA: TGTGCCACCAGTGATTCCCTAGCGGGGTCATACAATGAGCAGTTCTTC

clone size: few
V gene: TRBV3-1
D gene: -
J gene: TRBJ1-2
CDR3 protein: CASSQVGEGTYGYTF
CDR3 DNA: TGTGCCAGCAGCCAAGTAGGAGAAGGTACCTATGGCTACACCTTC

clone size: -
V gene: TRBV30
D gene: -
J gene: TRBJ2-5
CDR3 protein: CAWDRTGSQETQYF
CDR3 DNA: TGTGCCTGGGACAGAACAGGATCCCAAGAGACCCAGTACTTC

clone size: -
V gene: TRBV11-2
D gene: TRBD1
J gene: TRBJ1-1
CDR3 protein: CASSIMTGATVNTEAFF
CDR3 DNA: TGTGCCAGCAGCATCATGACAGGGGCGACCGTGAACACTGAGGCTTTCTTT